Listed below are T cell receptor beta chains from one sample, sequenced in a study of blood T cell repertoires in COVID-19. Measured with immunoSEQ multiplex PCR; TCRdb has only the in-frame clones, and not every one. This sample has over 250,000 clones; about 87% occur once, and the top ten carry around 1.5%. The sequencing input was peripheral blood. All receptors come from a woman in her thirties or forties who had recovered from COVID-19. Both conserved end residues are part of each CDR3. D genes are given only for firm matches. Not all rows give a size; the values are once, few, many and, for expanded clones, a class.

v_gene	j_gene	abundance	d_gene	CDR3aa	CDR3nt
TRBV5-1	TRBJ1-1	NA	NA	CASSFGMNTEAFF	TGCGCCAGCAGCTTCGGGATGAACACTGAAGCTTTCTTT
TRBV6-2/TRBV6-3	TRBJ1-5	NA	NA	CASSTTVPVQPQHF	TGTGCCAGCAGTACGACAGTCCCTGTCCAGCCCCAGCATTTT
TRBV5-1	TRBJ2-6	NA	NA	CASSPVTGANVLTF	TGCGCCAGCAGCCCCGTTACTGGGGCCAACGTCCTGACTTTC
TRBV6-1	TRBJ2-3	NA	TRBD2	CASSALRLAGGRDTQYF	TGTGCCAGCAGTGCCCTGAGACTAGCGGGGGGGCGAGATACGCAGTATTTT
TRBV10-2	TRBJ2-1	NA	TRBD2	CASSRTSGGGSYNEQFF	TGCGCCAGCAGTCGGACTAGCGGGGGGGGCTCCTACAATGAGCAGTTCTTC
TRBV9	TRBJ1-2	once	NA	CASSVESGRYYGYTF	TGTGCCAGCAGCGTAGAATCAGGGCGCTACTATGGCTACACCTTC
TRBV5-4	TRBJ1-6	NA	TRBD1	CASSLTGDDSPLHF	TGTGCCAGCAGCCTTACAGGGGACGATTCACCCCTCCACTTT
TRBV6-6	TRBJ2-7	NA	NA	CASSYLRTPSDEQYF	TGTGCCAGCAGTTATCTCCGGACTCCATCAGACGAGCAGTACTTC
TRBV6-5	TRBJ2-2	NA	TRBD1	CASSRPGTGSGELFF	TGTGCCAGCAGTCGTCCCGGGACAGGGTCCGGGGAGCTGTTTTTT
TRBV10-2	TRBJ2-7	NA	NA	CAALQGGSSEQYF	TGCGCCGCCCTTCAGGGGGGTAGCTCCGAGCAGTACTTC
TRBV11-3	TRBJ1-5	NA	NA	CASSLEQAGRGRGHNQPQHF	TGTGCCAGCAGCTTAGAGCAGGCCGGCCGGGGGAGGGGCCACAATCAGCCCCAGCATTTT
TRBV27	TRBJ2-2	NA	TRBD1	CASSITGGSGELFF	TGTGCCAGCAGTATAACAGGGGGATCAGGGGAGCTGTTTTTT
TRBV15	TRBJ1-5	NA	NA	CATSREPLYIWPNQPQHF	TGTGCCACCAGCAGAGAGCCCCTGTATATCTGGCCCAATCAGCCCCAGCATTTT
TRBV10-1	TRBJ1-6	NA	TRBD1	CASLGQDSYNSPLHF	TGCGCCAGCCTTGGACAGGACTCCTATAATTCACCCCTCCACTTT
TRBV18	TRBJ2-5	once	NA	CASSLRRGETQYF	TGTGCCAGCTCACTCCGAAGGGGGGAGACCCAGTACTTC
TRBV7-9	TRBJ1-2	NA	NA	CASSPPVAGDGYTF	TGTGCCAGCAGCCCTCCGGTAGCGGGGGATGGCTACACCTTC
TRBV5-6	TRBJ2-1	NA	TRBD1	CASSTPGTGDSNEQFF	TGTGCCAGCAGCACCCCCGGGACAGGGGATTCCAATGAGCAGTTCTTC
TRBV9	TRBJ1-2	NA	TRBD1	CASSVAGLGQYGYTF	TGTGCCAGCAGCGTAGCTGGATTGGGACAGTATGGCTACACCTTC
TRBV5-4	TRBJ2-7	many	TRBD2	CASSSSGLTPYEQYF	TGTGCCAGCAGCTCGTCGGGACTAACGCCCTACGAGCAGTACTTC
TRBV5-4	TRBJ1-1	NA	TRBD1	CASGPGQFFMNTEAFF	TGTGCCAGCGGCCCGGGACAGTTCTTCATGAACACTGAAGCTTTCTTT
TRBV6-5	TRBJ1-2	NA	TRBD1	CASSPDRPFYGYTF	TGTGCCAGCAGCCCGGACAGGCCCTTCTATGGCTACACCTTC
TRBV3-1/TRBV3-2	TRBJ2-7	few	TRBD2	CASSQDSGGARPYEQYF	TGTGCCAGCAGCCAAGATAGCGGGGGGGCCCGACCCTACGAGCAGTACTTC
TRBV19	TRBJ2-3	NA	TRBD2	CASSIVGAGGTDTQYF	TGTGCCAGTAGTATAGTCGGAGCGGGGGGAACAGATACGCAGTATTTT
TRBV29-1	TRBJ1-5	once	NA	CSVRSGSGPQHF	TGCAGCGTTCGGAGCGGTAGCGGGCCCCAGCATTTT
TRBV12-5	TRBJ2-1	once	TRBD2	CASGHGLAGGKYNEQFF	TGTGCTAGTGGTCACGGACTAGCGGGGGGCAAATACAATGAGCAGTTCTTC
TRBV12-3/TRBV12-4	TRBJ2-5	NA	NA	CASSLRRETQYF	TGTGCCAGCAGCCTACGTAGAGAGACCCAGTACTTC
TRBV3-1/TRBV3-2	TRBJ2-3	once	TRBD1	CASSPRQGSTDTQYF	TGTGCCAGCAGCCCCCGACAGGGAAGCACAGATACGCAGTATTTT
TRBV7-2	TRBJ1-1	NA	NA	CASSLGRGNTEAFF	TGTGCCAGCAGCTTAGGCAGGGGGAACACTGAAGCTTTCTTT
TRBV7-2	TRBJ2-5	NA	TRBD1	CASSSGQGGETQYF	TGTGCCAGCAGCTCAGGACAGGGAGGAGAGACCCAGTACTTC
TRBV5-4	TRBJ2-7	NA	TRBD1	CASSLGSTGNYEQYF	TGTGCCAGCAGCTTGGGTTCGACAGGGAACTACGAGCAGTACTTC
TRBV6-1	TRBJ2-2	NA	TRBD2	CASSGTSGGDTGELFF	TGTGCCAGCAGTGGGACTAGCGGGGGAGATACCGGGGAGCTGTTTTTT
TRBV19	TRBJ1-6	NA	NA	CASSVRQTYSYNSPLHF	TGTGCCAGTAGTGTTCGACAGACCTACTCCTATAATTCACCCCTCCACTTT
TRBV6-5	TRBJ1-4	NA	NA	CASRGGWANEKLFF	TGTGCCAGCAGGGGAGGTTGGGCTAATGAAAAACTGTTTTTT
TRBV6-1	TRBJ1-2	NA	TRBD1	CASSQASEGQVTYGYTF	TGTGCCAGCAGTCAAGCCTCGGAAGGACAGGTCACCTATGGCTACACCTTC
TRBV10-3	TRBJ1-2	NA	NA	CAISRVSRGYTF	TGTGCCATCAGCCGTGTATCGCGAGGCTACACCTTC
TRBV20-1	TRBJ1-2	NA	NA	CSAPTENTF	TGCAGTGCTCCGACAGAGAACACCTTC
TRBV5-4	TRBJ1-1	NA	TRBD1	CASSLGGTGARSNTEAFF	TGTGCCAGCAGCCTCGGGGGGACAGGGGCTCGGTCGAACACTGAAGCTTTCTTT
TRBV12-5	TRBJ2-1	few	NA	CASGHTPGDEQFF	TGTGCTAGTGGCCACACCCCGGGGGATGAGCAGTTCTTC
TRBV18	TRBJ2-3	NA	NA	CASSPGQRGDTQYF	TGTGCCAGCTCACCAGGCCAGCGAGGAGATACGCAGTATTTT
TRBV18	TRBJ2-5	NA	NA	CASSPTGGGLETQYF	TGTGCCAGCTCACCTACCGGAGGGGGCTTGGAGACCCAGTACTTC
TRBV29-1	TRBJ1-2	NA	NA	CSVEGFLEGPYGYTF	TGCAGCGTTGAAGGTTTTTTGGAGGGCCCCTATGGCTACACCTTC
TRBV19	TRBJ1-2	once	NA	CASRPPYSNYGYTF	TGTGCCAGTAGGCCACCCTATTCTAACTATGGCTACACCTTC